This T cell receptor beta chain was recovered during a study of T-cell reconstitution after alpha-beta-depleted transplantation in children (TCRdb year 2016). With respect to the entire study: Using TCR repertoire profiling, the study followed T-cell immune reconstitution in a quantitative way in children after TCRalphabeta/CD19-depleted allogeneic hematopoietic cell transplantation. What the work shows at the level of the full study, not this receptor alone: The apparently early recovery of alphabetaT-cell counts about two months after transplant reportedly depended on only several hundred rapidly expanded clones that came from non-depleted graft cells. The frequencies of hyperexpanded clones fell over the following months, and after one year, T-cell counts and TCRbeta diversity were mostly attributed to newly produced T cells. The high TCRbeta diversity at day 60 in some patients was ascribed to recipient T cells and intrathymic progenitors that had survived conditioning.

Reading the label with the study, this specimen's treatment or condition is: allogeneic hematopoietic cell transplantation with graft depleted of TCRalphabeta T cells and CD19 B cells. Transplant recipients were children who received TCRalphabeta/CD19-depleted allogeneic hematopoietic cell grafts. This clonotype has ten or more counts. It has no known antigen specificity. No base quality information exists; no much larger clone differs at one position. The method was PCR. The listed sequencing device is Illumina HiSeq 2500. To normalize quantification of the TCRbeta repertoire, the TCR libraries were built with molecular barcoding that relied on unique molecular identifiers. TCRdb reprocessed the public reads (quality trimming at Q25 with fastp, clone calling with MiXCR) and kept in-frame beta chains. Every entry covers one CDR3 protein and lists the most common genes and DNA from its rows. The sample profile shows roughly 82,000 distinct CDR3 sequences; roughly an eighth of them were found once. Around 26% of the sample rests with the top ten.

The sample here was PBMCs, mostly from graft donor cells, taken 180 days after TCRalphabeta/CD19-depleted stem cell transplant. The source is a male patient between 2 and 10 years old who had a stem cell transplant for acute lymphoblastic leukemia, so the T cells may come from the graft donor.

The CDR3 region: CASSLTGRGYNEQFF. The base sequence is TGTGCCAGCAGTTTAACCGGCAGGGGGTACAATGAGCAGTTCTTC. The chain couples TRBV27 to TRBJ2-1; 7 bases in between match TRBD1. CDR1 and CDR2 are drawn from the germline V gene (reference sequence): MNHEY, SMNVEV. From the cysteine up to the phenylalanine, the CDR3 has a length of 15 residues. CDR3 DNA is the only sequence kept; it has 45 bases, read in frame from the first base. From V the trimming removes 2 bases and from J it removes 4 bases, while the gene matches leave 5 bases of the junction unaccounted for.